A selection of T cell receptor beta chains follows, all from one sample in a study of blood T cell repertoires in COVID-19. TCRdb keeps only in-frame clones here, not all; method: immunoSEQ multiplex PCR. The sample shows fewer than 300,000 clones, around 79% of them seen only once. Sequenced input: peripheral blood. These receptor sequences come from a woman older than 75 with acute or convalescent COVID-19. The CDR3 runs from the conserved cysteine through the conserved F or W. A D gene is named only where the DNA matches it firmly. Clone sizes are given selectively: once, few, many, or a class where the clone is expanded.

TGTGCCAGCAGTAAACAGGCTAGGGAGCAGTTCTTC | CASSKQAREQFF | . | TRBJ2-1 | TRBV2 | .
TGCGCCAGCAGCCCGGGCGGGGCAGGGACCGGGGAGCTGTTTTTT | CASSPGGAGTGELFF | . | TRBJ2-2 | TRBV5-1 | .
TGTGCCAGCAGCGTAGTCCCGGGGACAGGGAGGGGAAACAATGAGCAGTTCTTC | CASSVVPGTGRGNNEQFF | TRBD1 | TRBJ2-1 | TRBV9 | .
TGTGCCAGCAGTGAGCGGTGGAGGCAGTACTTC | CASSERWRQYF | . | TRBJ2-7 | TRBV6-2/TRBV6-3 | .
TGTGCAGCCGTCGGCAGGGAAGGCTACACCTTC | CAAVGREGYTF | . | TRBJ1-2 | TRBV7-2 | .
TGCGCCAGCAGCTTGGGGACAGCAAATTCACCCCTCCACTTT | CASSLGTANSPLHF | . | TRBJ1-6 | TRBV5-1 | .
TGTGCCACCAGCAGTAGTCTGGCAGCCGGGAATCAGCCCCAGCATTTT | CATSSSLAAGNQPQHF | . | TRBJ1-5 | TRBV15 | once
TGTGCCAGCAGCTCCGGTCTGAACACTGAAGCTTTCTTT | CASSSGLNTEAFF | . | TRBJ1-1 | TRBV7-2 | once
TGCGCCAGCAGTCCGACTCGCTTAACCATCACCGGGGAGCTGTTTTTT | CASSPTRLTITGELFF | . | TRBJ2-2 | TRBV5-1 | once
TGTGCCAGCAGCCAAGGGTGGCAGAAGACTGAAGCTTTCTTT | CASSQGWQKTEAFF | . | TRBJ1-1 | TRBV3-1/TRBV3-2 | .
TGTGCCAGCAGCCAGTCCGTCGGGGCGGGAGCTTGGGAGCAGTACTTC | CASSQSVGAGAWEQYF | TRBD2 | TRBJ2-7 | TRBV4-2 | .
TGTGCCAGCAGCCCCAGGGATAAGGGGCTTGGCACAGATACGCAGTATTTT | CASSPRDKGLGTDTQYF | . | TRBJ2-3 | TRBV5-4 | .
TGTGCCAGCAGCCCCAGGGGCCGATATTACAATGAGCAGTTCTTC | CASSPRGRYYNEQFF | . | TRBJ2-1 | TRBV11-2 | .
TGTGCCAGCAGCTTAGGGCAGGGGACTGGCTACACCTTC | CASSLGQGTGYTF | . | TRBJ1-2 | TRBV7-2 | few
TGTGCCATCAGTGACCGGGACAGGGGACGGACTGAAGCTTTCTTT | CAISDRDRGRTEAFF | TRBD1 | TRBJ1-1 | TRBV10-3 | few
TGCGCCAGCAGCGTACAGGGGGCTTGGACTGAAGCTTTCTTT | CASSVQGAWTEAFF | TRBD1 | TRBJ1-1 | TRBV5-1 | .
TGCGCCAGCAGCCAAGGGACAGCAATGAACACTGAAGCTTTCTTT | CASSQGTAMNTEAFF | TRBD1 | TRBJ1-1 | TRBV5-1 | .
TGTGCCAGCAGCTTGTTTCCCAGGGAGACCCAGTACTTC | CASSLFPRETQYF | . | TRBJ2-5 | TRBV5-5 | once
TGTGCCAGCAGCTTCTGGGGGGACAGGGAACACTATGGCTACACCTTC | CASSFWGDREHYGYTF | TRBD1 | TRBJ1-2 | TRBV5-4 | .
TGTGCCAGTAAGACAGGGGTAACCTCCTATAATTCACCCCTCCACTTT | CASKTGVTSYNSPLHF | TRBD1 | TRBJ1-6 | TRBV19 | .
TGTGCCAGCAGCCCAGGCAGGGCGGATGGCTACACCTTC | CASSPGRADGYTF | . | TRBJ1-2 | TRBV3-1/TRBV3-2 | once
TGTGCCAGTAGTATAGGACAGGGGGCATACACTGAAGCTTTCTTT | CASSIGQGAYTEAFF | TRBD1 | TRBJ1-1 | TRBV19 | few
TGCGCCAGCAGCGGGGGGAGTGGCTACACCTTC | CASSGGSGYTF | . | TRBJ1-2 | TRBV5-1 | .
TGTGCCAGCAGCTTAGAAGCGGGAGGGAGCACCGGGGAGCTGTTTTTT | CASSLEAGGSTGELFF | TRBD2 | TRBJ2-2 | TRBV7-2 | many
TGTGCCAGCAGTGTGGTTGGCTCCGGCGGGGTGGCGGGAGATACGCAGTATTTT | CASSVVGSGGVAGDTQYF | . | TRBJ2-3 | TRBV2 | .
TGTGCCAGCAGAGGAGGGGTTTTTAACTATGGCTACACCTTC | CASRGGVFNYGYTF | . | TRBJ1-2 | TRBV7-9 | few
TGCGCCAGCAGCCAAGATCTTGCAGGGTTGGGTTATGGCTACACCTTC | CASSQDLAGLGYGYTF | . | TRBJ1-2 | TRBV4-3 | .
TGTGCCAGCAGCTTTAGCGGGAACAACAATGAGCAGTTCTTC | CASSFSGNNNEQFF | TRBD2 | TRBJ2-1 | TRBV7-9 | .
TGTGCCAGCAGCGTGTCCCCACGGGGGGCTTACGAGCAGTACTTC | CASSVSPRGAYEQYF | . | TRBJ2-7 | TRBV9 | few
TGTGCCAGCAGCCAAGATTTTGGAGGGTACGGCGGTAATTCACCCCTCCACTTT | CASSQDFGGYGGNSPLHF | . | TRBJ1-6 | TRBV3-1/TRBV3-2 | .
TGTGCCAGCATTACGGACAGGGGGCTCACTGAAGCTTTCTTT | CASITDRGLTEAFF | TRBD1 | TRBJ1-1 | TRBV2 | .
TGTGCCAGCAGTGGGGACAGGGGGCTTGGCACAGATACGCAGTATTTT | CASSGDRGLGTDTQYF | TRBD1 | TRBJ2-3 | TRBV2 | once
TGTGCCAGTAGAGACCGGGTCTCTGGAAACACCATATATTTT | CASRDRVSGNTIYF | . | TRBJ1-3 | TRBV19 | .
TGCGCCAGCAGCTTGGGAAGCGGGACCGAGGGGGAGACCCAGTACTTC | CASSLGSGTEGETQYF | TRBD2 | TRBJ2-5 | TRBV5-1 | .
TGTGCCAGCAGCTTAGATGGTTCGGTCTACAATGAGCAGTTCTTC | CASSLDGSVYNEQFF | . | TRBJ2-1 | TRBV11-3 | .
TGTGCCAGCTCCCGCGGGACTAGCACAGATACGCAGTATTTT | CASSRGTSTDTQYF | . | TRBJ2-3 | TRBV18 | once
TGTGCCAGCAGTGAATTTCTAGGACAGGCTTCCTCCTACGAGCAGTACTTC | CASSEFLGQASSYEQYF | TRBD1 | TRBJ2-7 | TRBV6-1 | .
TGTGCCAGCAGCCCGACCGGGACAAAGCGTCAAGAGACCCAGTACTTC | CASSPTGTKRQETQYF | . | TRBJ2-5 | TRBV5-4 | .
TGTGCCAGCAGTGAAACTTGGTCCTCTGAAGCTTTCTTT | CASSETWSSEAFF | . | TRBJ1-1 | TRBV6-1 | few
TGTGCCAGCAGCACCCGGACAGGAGCTGAGCAGTTCTTC | CASSTRTGAEQFF | TRBD1 | TRBJ2-1 | TRBV11-2 | .
TGCGCCAGCAGCGAGTCCGGGACACAATACAATGAGCAGTTCTTC | CASSESGTQYNEQFF | . | TRBJ2-1 | TRBV5-1 | .
TGTGCCAGCAGCTTAGGGCAGGGGCAGAACTATGGCTACACCTTC | CASSLGQGQNYGYTF | . | TRBJ1-2 | TRBV5-4 | .
TGCGCCAGCAGCTCCGGACAGGGGAATGAAAAACTGTTTTTT | CASSSGQGNEKLFF | TRBD1 | TRBJ1-4 | TRBV5-1 | .
TGTGCCAGCAGGGACAGGGGATTAGGCATTCAGTACTTC | CASRDRGLGIQYF | TRBD1 | TRBJ2-4 | TRBV12-3/TRBV12-4 | .
TGTGCCAGCAGCCTAGTTGGACTAGCGGATCGCTCCTACGAGCAGTACTTC | CASSLVGLADRSYEQYF | TRBD2 | TRBJ2-7 | TRBV14 | .
TGTGCCAGCAGCTTCGGTAGGACAGCCTACGAGCAGTACTTC | CASSFGRTAYEQYF | . | TRBJ2-7 | TRBV5-6 | .
TGTGCCAGCAGCTTGACGGGTACCAATCAGCCCCAGCATTTT | CASSLTGTNQPQHF | . | TRBJ1-5 | TRBV11-2 | few
TGTGCCAGCAGCCAACTTCTTAGCACAGATACGCAGTATTTT | CASSQLLSTDTQYF | . | TRBJ2-3 | TRBV4-2 | .
TGTGCCAGCAGCTTAACGGGACAGGGCCCTTATGGCTACACCTTC | CASSLTGQGPYGYTF | TRBD1 | TRBJ1-2 | TRBV7-2 | many
TGTGCCAGCAGCCAAGATCAGCAGGGCACTGAAGCTTTCTTT | CASSQDQQGTEAFF | . | TRBJ1-1 | TRBV4-2 | once
TGCGCCAGCAGCCAAGAGGTTGGGGGGAATTATGGCTACACCTTC | CASSQEVGGNYGYTF | . | TRBJ1-2 | TRBV4-3 | many
TGTGCCAGCAGCGGGAGTTTGGGCGAGCAGTACTTC | CASSGSLGEQYF | . | TRBJ2-7 | TRBV6-5 | .
TGTGCCAGCAGCCTCGACAGGAGTAACACTGAAGCTTTCTTT | CASSLDRSNTEAFF | . | TRBJ1-1 | TRBV7-2 | .
TGTGCCAGCTCATCGGGTAGGGGAAACTATGGCTACACCTTC | CASSSGRGNYGYTF | . | TRBJ1-2 | TRBV18 | .
TGTGCCAGCAGCCCCCAGGGGGGACAGCCCCAGCATTTT | CASSPQGGQPQHF | TRBD1 | TRBJ1-5 | TRBV2 | .
TGCAGTGCTAGTCCGTCGAGCTCCTACAATGAGCAGTTCTTC | CSASPSSSYNEQFF | . | TRBJ2-1 | TRBV20-1 | .
TGCAGTGCTAGTGATTCTTCGGGTCTGCTCTCTGGAAACACCATATATTTT | CSASDSSGLLSGNTIYF | . | TRBJ1-3 | TRBV20-1 | .
TGTGCCAGCAGCCCTACCCCAGACTCGAGGTCCTACAATGAGCAGTTCTTC | CASSPTPDSRSYNEQFF | . | TRBJ2-1 | TRBV5-8 | .
TGCGCCAGCAGCTTGGATGACAGGGGGACCTACGAGCAGTACTTC | CASSLDDRGTYEQYF | TRBD1 | TRBJ2-7 | TRBV5-1 | .
TGCGCCAGCAGAGTTTCCAGCGGGGGGGCCCCAGATACGCAGTATTTT | CASRVSSGGAPDTQYF | TRBD2 | TRBJ2-3 | TRBV5-1 | .